One and the same sample provided the 7 T cell receptor beta chains below, sequenced in a study of T-cell reconstitution after alpha-beta-depleted transplantation in children. Unique molecular identifiers were incorporated into the prepared TCRbeta library. From the PCR reads, TCRdb called clonotypes with MiXCR, one entry per CDR3 protein. The repertoire consists of some 600,000 distinct CDR3 sequences, with 10% to 15% occurring once and the leading ten covering 2.2%. The sequencing here drew on PBMCs, mostly from graft donor cells, taken 360 days after TCRalphabeta/CD19-depleted stem cell transplant. These receptors all stem from a male patient between 5 and 17 years old who had a stem cell transplant for acute myeloid leukemia, so the T cells may come from the graft donor.

This clonotype was counted a few times. The chain has TRBV14 and TRBJ2-1; TRBD2 matches at 9 bases. V lost 0 bases and J lost 4; bases outside the gene matches: 10. Germline values: CDR1 SGHDN, CDR2 FVKESK. This CDR3 has 18 amino acids. In DNA, the CDR3 is TGTGCCAGCAGCCAAGATCAGATAGGACTAGCGACTTACAATGAGCAGTTCTTC. Residues: CASSQDQIGLATYNEQFF.

J is TRBJ2-2 and V is TRBV6-2 or TRBV6-3; TRBD2 matches 10 bases. This CDR3 comprises 15 residues. The germline V gene encodes CDR1 MNHEY and CDR2 SVGEGT. With V trimmed by 6 bases and J by 6 bases, 7 bases remained unmatched. CDR3 in amino acids: CASRKSGRASGELFF. The CDR3 coding sequence is TGTGCCAGCAGGAAGAGCGGGAGGGCTTCCGGGGAGCTGTTTTTT.

This chain links TRBV5-6 with TRBJ2-2; the D is unclear. The CDR3 has 11 amino acids. Germline V gene lookup returns CDR1 SGHDT and CDR2 YYEEEE. Trimming removed 4 bases at V and 8 bases at J, with 6 bases between. CDR3 bases: TGTGCCAGCAGCGATAGAGGGGAGCTGTTTTTT. This codes for CASSDRGELFF.

This clonotype was observed a handful of times. The chain carries TRBV29-1 and TRBJ1-1; D is unresolved. Trimming left V 5 bases short and J 3 bases short, with 13 bases between. Germline-derived CDR1 and CDR2 are SQVTM and ANQGSEA. The CDR3 length is 13 residues. CDR3 DNA: TGCAGCGTTTCCCAGACCTTCTACACTGAAGCTTTCTTT. Its protein is CSVSQTFYTEAFF.

This clonotype came up many times. The chain employs TRBV9 and TRBJ2-1; 8 nucleotides agree with TRBD2. Germline V gene lookup returns CDR1 SGDLS and CDR2 YYNGEE. Trimming took 4 bases from V and 5 from J; bases not matched to a gene: 14. The CDR3 sequence is 17 residues long. CDR3 coding DNA: TGTGCCAGCAGCCCCAGGGTAACTAGCGGTTCCAACAATGAGCAGTTCTTC. Protein: CASSPRVTSGSNNEQFF.

This chain connects TRBV12-3 or TRBV12-4 to TRBJ2-5; D ambiguous. The CDR3 totals 17 residues. Trimming removed 1 base at V and 1 base at J, with 16 bases between. The CDR3 protein is CASSLVVNRATQETQYF. The CDR3 DNA reads TGTGCCAGCAGTTTAGTAGTGAACCGGGCCACCCAAGAGACCCAGTACTTC.

V gene TRBV12-3 or TRBV12-4 combines with J gene TRBJ2-7; D may be TRBD1 (6 bases). The germline V and J ends were trimmed by 5 bases and 4 bases, with 15 bases remaining between them. CDR3 length: 14 amino acids. The CDR3 DNA is TGTGCCAGCAGTCGAACCCGGGACATATACGAGCAGTACTTC. It specifies CASSRTRDIYEQYF.